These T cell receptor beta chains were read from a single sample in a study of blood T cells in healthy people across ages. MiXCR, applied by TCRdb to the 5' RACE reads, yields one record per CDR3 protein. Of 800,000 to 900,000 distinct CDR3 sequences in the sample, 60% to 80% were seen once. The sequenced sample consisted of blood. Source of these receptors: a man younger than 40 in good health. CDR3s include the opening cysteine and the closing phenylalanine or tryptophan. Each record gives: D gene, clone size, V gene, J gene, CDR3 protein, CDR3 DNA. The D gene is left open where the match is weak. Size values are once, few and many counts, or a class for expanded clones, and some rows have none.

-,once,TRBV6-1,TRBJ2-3,CASSLRVRSTDTQYF,TGTGCCAGCAGCCTCAGGGTCCGTAGCACAGATACGCAGTATTTT
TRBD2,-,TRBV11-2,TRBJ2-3,CASSLVGRGGGIPDTQYF,TGTGCCAGCAGCTTAGTAGGTCGGGGGGGGGGCATCCCAGATACGCAGTATTTT
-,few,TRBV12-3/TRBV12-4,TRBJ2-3,CASSLEGYTQYF,TGTGCCAGCAGTTTAGAAGGCTATACGCAGTATTTT
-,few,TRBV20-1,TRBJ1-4,CSARVQGNEKLFF,TGCAGTGCTAGAGTTCAGGGTAATGAAAAACTGTTTTTT
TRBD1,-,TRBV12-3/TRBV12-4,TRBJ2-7,CASSVGTGVFEQYF,TGTGCCAGCAGTGTGGGGACAGGGGTTTTCGAGCAGTACTTC
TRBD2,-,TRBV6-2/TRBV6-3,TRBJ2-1,CASSPIAGGPDEQFF,TGTGCCAGCAGTCCTATAGCGGGGGGGCCTGATGAGCAGTTCTTC
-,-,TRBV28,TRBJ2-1,CASSLRQANYNEQFF,TGTGCCAGCAGTTTGCGACAGGCCAACTACAATGAGCAGTTCTTC
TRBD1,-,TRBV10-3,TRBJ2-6,CAISPGDRPSGANVLTF,TGTGCCATCAGCCCCGGGGACAGGCCCTCTGGGGCCAACGTCCTGACTTTC
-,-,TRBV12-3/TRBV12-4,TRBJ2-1,CASTQPWENFNEQFF,TGTGCCAGCACCCAACCCTGGGAGAATTTCAATGAGCAGTTCTTC
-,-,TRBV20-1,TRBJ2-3,CSASAGPGTDTQYF,TGCAGTGCTAGCGCGGGGCCGGGCACAGATACGCAGTATTTT
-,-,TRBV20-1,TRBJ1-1,CSAEHPNTEAFF,TGCAGTGCTGAGCATCCGAACACTGAAGCTTTCTTT
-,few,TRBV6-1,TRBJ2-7,CASRGSTYEQYF,TGTGCCAGCAGGGGCAGCACCTACGAGCAGTACTTC
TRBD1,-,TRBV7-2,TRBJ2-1,CASTPGTETYNEQFF,TGTGCCAGCACCCCTGGGACAGAGACCTACAATGAGCAGTTCTTC
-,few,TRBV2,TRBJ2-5,CASSEFLGRKTQYF,TGTGCCAGCAGTGAATTTTTGGGGAGAAAGACCCAGTACTTC
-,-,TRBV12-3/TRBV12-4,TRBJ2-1,CASSFSVSSYNEQFF,TGTGCCAGCAGTTTTTCGGTAAGCTCCTACAATGAGCAGTTCTTC
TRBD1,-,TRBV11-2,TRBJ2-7,CASSLEGTGVEQYF,TGTGCCAGCAGCTTAGAAGGGACAGGGGTCGAGCAGTACTTC
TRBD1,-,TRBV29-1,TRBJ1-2,CSVVITGGSAGYTF,TGCAGCGTTGTCATAACAGGGGGGTCTGCTGGCTACACCTTC
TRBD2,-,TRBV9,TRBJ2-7,CASSGTGTTQTYEQYF,TGTGCCAGCAGCGGAACCGGGACTACGCAAACCTACGAGCAGTACTTC
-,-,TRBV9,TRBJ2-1,CASSVANSEQFF,TGTGCCAGCAGCGTAGCTAATTCTGAGCAGTTCTTC
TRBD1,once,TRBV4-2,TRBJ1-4,CASSQVDDRVVFF,TGTGCCAGCAGCCAAGTGGACGACAGGGTGGTGTTTTTT
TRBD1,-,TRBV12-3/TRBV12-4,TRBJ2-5,CASSDRDRTLETQYF,TGTGCCAGCAGTGACCGGGACAGGACGTTAGAGACCCAGTACTTC
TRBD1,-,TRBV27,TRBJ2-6,CASSLNRGLSSGANVLTF,TGTGCCAGCAGTTTAAACAGGGGGCTGAGCTCTGGGGCCAACGTCCTGACTTTC
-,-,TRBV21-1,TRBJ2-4,CASTRCHTLAKNIQYF,TGTGCCAGCACCAGGTGCCACACCTTAGCCAAAAACATTCAGTACTTC
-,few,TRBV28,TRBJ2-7,CASSLPGPYEQYF,TGTGCCAGCAGTCTCCCAGGCCCCTACGAGCAGTACTTC
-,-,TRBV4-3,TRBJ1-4,CASSLDYSNEKLFF,TGCGCCAGCAGCCTCGACTATTCTAATGAAAAACTGTTTTTT
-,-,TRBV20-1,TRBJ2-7,CSAPDGGYEQYF,TGCAGTGCCCCGGACGGTGGCTACGAGCAGTACTTC
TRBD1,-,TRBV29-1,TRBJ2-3,CSVASGTGTTDTQYF,TGCAGCGTTGCGTCCGGGACAGGGACCACAGATACGCAGTATTTT
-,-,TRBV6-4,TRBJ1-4,CASSDPQGPSTNEKLFF,TGTGCCAGCAGTGACCCGCAGGGCCCCTCAACTAATGAAAAACTGTTTTTT
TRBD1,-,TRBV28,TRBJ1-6,CASSLLNIQGHISDSPLHF,TGTGCCAGCAGTTTATTAAACATACAGGGGCATATTAGTGATTCACCCCTCCACTTT
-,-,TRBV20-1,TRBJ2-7,CSARGWGRAYEQYF,TGCAGTGCTAGAGGGTGGGGCCGGGCCTACGAGCAGTACTTC